A selection of T cell receptor beta chains follows, all from one sample in a study of shared clonotypes between healthy human individuals. This table comes from immunoSEQ multiplex PCR, and its TCRdb copy is limited to in-frame clones, with some not included. The sample gives roughly 200,000 clones, 66% of which show up once; 8% to 13% is in the top ten. Sequenced: memory CD4+ T cells sorted from blood. Receptors were obtained from a man aged 30-40 years in good health. Both conserved end residues are part of each CDR3. The order of the fields is V gene, CDR3 protein.

v_gene: TRBV30; CDR3aa: CAWIGTSGRDTQYF
v_gene: TRBV5-1; CDR3aa: CASSLNQNTEAFF
v_gene: TRBV5-8; CDR3aa: CASSLDLGGEKAFF
v_gene: TRBV2; CDR3aa: CASSDRRTNSGANVLTF
v_gene: TRBV29-1; CDR3aa: CSAKLAGETQYF
v_gene: TRBV29-1; CDR3aa: CSVAVMSEQFF
v_gene: TRBV4-1; CDR3aa: CASSQGGPFYNEQFF
v_gene: TRBV5-1; CDR3aa: CASSIDSYSNQPQHF
v_gene: TRBV15; CDR3aa: CATRVGQGNNEQFF
v_gene: TRBV25-1; CDR3aa: CASSESKIYSYEQYF
v_gene: TRBV7-9; CDR3aa: CASSLTLQGAHPRETQYF
v_gene: TRBV9; CDR3aa: CASSGQGVDKNIQYF
v_gene: TRBV5-5; CDR3aa: CASSGSAGVYEQYF
v_gene: TRBV12-5; CDR3aa: CASGSGTGGTEAFF
v_gene: TRBV2; CDR3aa: CASTMRDEQYF
v_gene: TRBV19; CDR3aa: CASSGTADTTGELFF